This TCR beta chain was sequenced during a study of blood T cell repertoires in COVID-19. Sequencing was performed with immunoSEQ multiplex PCR; in TCRdb, only in-frame clones are kept and a portion is missing. This sample has 190,000 or so clones, with roughly 89% found just once. CDR3 length: 16 residues. J gave up 0 bases and V 4 bases, and 4 bases lay outside the gene matches. The germline gives CDR1 LGHNA, CDR2 YNFKEQ. Sequenced: peripheral blood. This chain uses TRBV4-2 with TRBJ2-7; TRBD2 agrees at 12 bases. The source is a man in his forties or fifties with acute or convalescent COVID-19. The DNA for the CDR3 is TGTGCCAGCAGCCCCCGACTAGCGGGGGCCTCCTACGAGCAGTACTTC. Residues: CASSPRLAGASYEQYF.